This T cell receptor beta chain was found in a study of cytomegalovirus exposure and HLA in healthy donors. Overall study context: Assignment to the Caucasian-associated ancestry cluster applied to more than 75% of the approximately 420 genotyped donors.

Germline values: CDR1 SEHNR, CDR2 FQNEAQ (reference sequence). The V and J ends lost 1 base and 0 bases respectively, with 19 bases between them. The CDR3 sequence is 19 residues long. In the PCR, 60 Vbeta and 13 Jbeta primers were used. Assay used: immunoSEQ multiplex PCR; TCRdb lists only in-frame clones, some missing. The sample includes fewer than 250,000 clones, about 75% of them seen just once. The genes are TRBV7-9 and TRBJ1-3, with a tentative D call TRBD1 (5 bases). The receptor was derived from a woman in her thirties in good health and CMV-seronegative. The sequencing sample was made of PBMCs. The CDR3 coding sequence is TGTGCCAGCAGCTTAGGGACATACCGAAAAAGGCCCTCTGGAAACACCATATATTTT. It yields the protein CASSLGTYRKRPSGNTIYF.